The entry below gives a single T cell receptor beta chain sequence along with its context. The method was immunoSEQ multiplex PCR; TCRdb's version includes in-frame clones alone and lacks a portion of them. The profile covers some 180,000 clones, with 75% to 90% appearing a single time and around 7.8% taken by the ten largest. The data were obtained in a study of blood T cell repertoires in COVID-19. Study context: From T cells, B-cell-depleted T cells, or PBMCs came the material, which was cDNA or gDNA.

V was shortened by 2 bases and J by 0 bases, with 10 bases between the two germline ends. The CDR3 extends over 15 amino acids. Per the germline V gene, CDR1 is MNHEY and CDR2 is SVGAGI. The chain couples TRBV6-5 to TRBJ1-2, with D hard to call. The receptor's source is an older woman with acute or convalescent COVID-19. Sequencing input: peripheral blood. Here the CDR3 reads CASSYGGGTNYGYTF. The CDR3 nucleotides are TGTGCCAGCAGTTACGGTGGCGGGACTAACTATGGCTACACCTTC.